This T cell receptor beta chain originates from a study of control samples from healthy donors and cancer patients. J lost 13 bases, V lost 5 bases, and 9 bases had no gene match. Germline assignment: CDR1 SNHLY and CDR2 FYNNEI. This CDR3 comprises 12 residues. The repertoire was sequenced with immunoSEQ multiplex PCR; TCRdb's copy has only in-frame clones and lacks some. The profile covers 130,000 or so clones, with approximately 94% appearing a single time and about an eighth taken by the ten largest. The sample was blood. The receptor was isolated from a man aged 35 to 55 in good health. The V gene is TRBV2, the J gene TRBJ1-2; 8 bases match TRBD1. In DNA form, the CDR3 reads TGTGCCAGCAGTCCCTTTCAGGGGGCGTTCACCTTC. Residues: CASSPFQGAFTF.